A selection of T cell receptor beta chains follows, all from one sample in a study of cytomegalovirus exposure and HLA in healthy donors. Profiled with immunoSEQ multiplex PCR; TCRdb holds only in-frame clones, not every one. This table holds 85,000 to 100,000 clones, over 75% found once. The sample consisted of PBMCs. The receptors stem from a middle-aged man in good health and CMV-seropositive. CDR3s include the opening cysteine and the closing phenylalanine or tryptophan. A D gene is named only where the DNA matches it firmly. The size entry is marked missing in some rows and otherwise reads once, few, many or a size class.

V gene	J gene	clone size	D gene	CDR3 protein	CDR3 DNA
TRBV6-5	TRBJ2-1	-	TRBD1	CASRTGYNEQFF	TGTGCCAGCCGGACAGGGTACAATGAGCAGTTCTTC
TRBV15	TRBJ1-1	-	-	CATSRGGSEAFF	TGTGCCACCAGCAGAGGAGGTTCTGAAGCTTTCTTT
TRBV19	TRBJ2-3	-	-	CASSPSLAVLTDTQYF	TGTGCCAGTAGTCCCTCATTAGCGGTTCTCACAGATACGCAGTATTTT
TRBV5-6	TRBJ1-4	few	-	CASSPDGGGSNPQLF	TGTGCCAGCAGCCCGGACGGAGGTGGGAGTAACCCACAGCTTTTT
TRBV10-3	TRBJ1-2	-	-	CAISVGQGASGYPF	-
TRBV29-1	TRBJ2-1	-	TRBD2	CSVEGGGVYSSSYNEQFF	TGCAGCGTTGAAGGGGGAGGGGTGTATTCGAGCTCCTACAATGAGCAGTTCTTC
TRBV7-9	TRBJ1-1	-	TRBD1	CASSHPTGVGTEAFF	TGTGCCAGCAGCCACCCGACAGGGGTAGGCACTGAAGCTTTCTTT
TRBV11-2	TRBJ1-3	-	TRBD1	CASSSGQGNTIYF	TGTGCCAGCAGCTCGGGACAGGGAAACACCATATATTTT
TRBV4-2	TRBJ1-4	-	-	CASSQVRSGEKLFF	TGTGCCAGCAGCCAAGTTAGGAGCGGGGAAAAACTGTTTTTT
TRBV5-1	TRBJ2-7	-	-	CASSLAGVNEQYF	TGCGCCAGCAGTCTAGCAGGGGTGAACGAGCAGTACTTC
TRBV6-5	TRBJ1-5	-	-	CASRGSNQPQHF	TGTGCCAGCCGGGGGAGCAATCAGCCCCAGCATTTT
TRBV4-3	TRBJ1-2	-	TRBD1	CASRPGQGGMRGYTF	TGCGCCAGCAGACCCGGACAGGGGGGGATGAGGGGCTACACCTTC
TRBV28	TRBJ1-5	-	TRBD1	CASSLVQGSGPQHF	TGTGCCAGCAGTTTAGTACAGGGGAGTGGGCCCCAGCATTTT
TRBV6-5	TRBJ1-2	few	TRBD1	CASRLQGCGYTF	TGTGCCAGCAGATTACAGGGGTGCGGCTACACCTTC
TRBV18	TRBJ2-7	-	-	CASSPAYEQYF	TGTGCCAGCTCACCCGCCTACGAGCAGTACTTC
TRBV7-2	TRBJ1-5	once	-	CASGSDRRQPQHF	TGTGCCAGCGGGTCCGACAGACGGCAGCCCCAGCATTTT
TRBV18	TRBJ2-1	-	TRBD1	CASSPDRGSYNEQFF	TGTGCCAGCTCACCCGACAGGGGTTCCTACAATGAGCAGTTCTTC
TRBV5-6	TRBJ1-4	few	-	CASSGQTTNEKLFF	TGTGCCAGCAGCGGACAAACAACTAATGAAAAACTGTTTTTT
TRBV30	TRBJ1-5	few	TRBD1	CAWSKLRQGDREPQNF	TGTGCCTGGAGCAAACTGCGACAGGGCGATAGAGAGCCCCAGAATTTT
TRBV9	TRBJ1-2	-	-	CASSDDGTNYGYTF	TGTGCCAGCAGCGACGACGGGACTAACTATGGCTACACCTTC